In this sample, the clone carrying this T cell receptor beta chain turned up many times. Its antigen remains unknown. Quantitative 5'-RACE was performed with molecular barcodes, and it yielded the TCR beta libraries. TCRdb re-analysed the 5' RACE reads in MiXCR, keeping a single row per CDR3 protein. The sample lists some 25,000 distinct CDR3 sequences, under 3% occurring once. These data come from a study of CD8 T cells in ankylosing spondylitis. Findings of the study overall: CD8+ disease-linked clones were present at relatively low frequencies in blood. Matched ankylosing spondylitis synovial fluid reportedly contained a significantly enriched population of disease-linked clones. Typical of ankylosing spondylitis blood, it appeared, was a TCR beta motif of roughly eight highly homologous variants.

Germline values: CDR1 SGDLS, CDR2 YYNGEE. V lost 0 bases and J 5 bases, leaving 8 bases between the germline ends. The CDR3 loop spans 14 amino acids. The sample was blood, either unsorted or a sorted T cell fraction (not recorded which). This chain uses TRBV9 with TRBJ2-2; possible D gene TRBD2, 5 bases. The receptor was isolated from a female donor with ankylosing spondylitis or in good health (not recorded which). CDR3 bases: TGTGCCAGCAGCGTAGCGGGAACAACCGGGGAGCTGTTTTTT. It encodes CASSVAGTTGELFF.